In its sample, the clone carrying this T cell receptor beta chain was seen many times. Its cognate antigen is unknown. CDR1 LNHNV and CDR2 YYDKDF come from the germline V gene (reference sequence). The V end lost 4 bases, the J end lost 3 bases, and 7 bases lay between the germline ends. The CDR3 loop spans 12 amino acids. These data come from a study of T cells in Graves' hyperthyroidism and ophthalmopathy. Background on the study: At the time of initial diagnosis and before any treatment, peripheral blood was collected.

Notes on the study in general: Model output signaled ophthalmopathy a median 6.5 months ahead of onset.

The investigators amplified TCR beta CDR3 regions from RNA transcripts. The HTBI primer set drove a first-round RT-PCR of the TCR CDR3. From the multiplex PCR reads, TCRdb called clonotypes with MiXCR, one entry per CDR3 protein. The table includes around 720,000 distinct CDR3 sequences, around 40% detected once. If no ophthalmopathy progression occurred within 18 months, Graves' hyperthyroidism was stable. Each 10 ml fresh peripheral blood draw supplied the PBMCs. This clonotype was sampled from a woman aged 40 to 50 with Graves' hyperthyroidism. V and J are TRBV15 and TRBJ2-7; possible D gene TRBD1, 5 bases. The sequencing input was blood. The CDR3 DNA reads TGTGCCACCAGCACTCAGGGCTACGAGCAGTACTTC. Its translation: CATSTQGYEQYF. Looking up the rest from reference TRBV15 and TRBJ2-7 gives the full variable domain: DAMVIQNPRYQVTQFGKPVTLSCSQTLNHNVMYWYQQKSSQAPKLLFHYYDKDFNNEADTPDNFQSRRPNTSFCFLDIRSPGLGDTAMYLCATSTQGYEQYFGPGTRLTVT.